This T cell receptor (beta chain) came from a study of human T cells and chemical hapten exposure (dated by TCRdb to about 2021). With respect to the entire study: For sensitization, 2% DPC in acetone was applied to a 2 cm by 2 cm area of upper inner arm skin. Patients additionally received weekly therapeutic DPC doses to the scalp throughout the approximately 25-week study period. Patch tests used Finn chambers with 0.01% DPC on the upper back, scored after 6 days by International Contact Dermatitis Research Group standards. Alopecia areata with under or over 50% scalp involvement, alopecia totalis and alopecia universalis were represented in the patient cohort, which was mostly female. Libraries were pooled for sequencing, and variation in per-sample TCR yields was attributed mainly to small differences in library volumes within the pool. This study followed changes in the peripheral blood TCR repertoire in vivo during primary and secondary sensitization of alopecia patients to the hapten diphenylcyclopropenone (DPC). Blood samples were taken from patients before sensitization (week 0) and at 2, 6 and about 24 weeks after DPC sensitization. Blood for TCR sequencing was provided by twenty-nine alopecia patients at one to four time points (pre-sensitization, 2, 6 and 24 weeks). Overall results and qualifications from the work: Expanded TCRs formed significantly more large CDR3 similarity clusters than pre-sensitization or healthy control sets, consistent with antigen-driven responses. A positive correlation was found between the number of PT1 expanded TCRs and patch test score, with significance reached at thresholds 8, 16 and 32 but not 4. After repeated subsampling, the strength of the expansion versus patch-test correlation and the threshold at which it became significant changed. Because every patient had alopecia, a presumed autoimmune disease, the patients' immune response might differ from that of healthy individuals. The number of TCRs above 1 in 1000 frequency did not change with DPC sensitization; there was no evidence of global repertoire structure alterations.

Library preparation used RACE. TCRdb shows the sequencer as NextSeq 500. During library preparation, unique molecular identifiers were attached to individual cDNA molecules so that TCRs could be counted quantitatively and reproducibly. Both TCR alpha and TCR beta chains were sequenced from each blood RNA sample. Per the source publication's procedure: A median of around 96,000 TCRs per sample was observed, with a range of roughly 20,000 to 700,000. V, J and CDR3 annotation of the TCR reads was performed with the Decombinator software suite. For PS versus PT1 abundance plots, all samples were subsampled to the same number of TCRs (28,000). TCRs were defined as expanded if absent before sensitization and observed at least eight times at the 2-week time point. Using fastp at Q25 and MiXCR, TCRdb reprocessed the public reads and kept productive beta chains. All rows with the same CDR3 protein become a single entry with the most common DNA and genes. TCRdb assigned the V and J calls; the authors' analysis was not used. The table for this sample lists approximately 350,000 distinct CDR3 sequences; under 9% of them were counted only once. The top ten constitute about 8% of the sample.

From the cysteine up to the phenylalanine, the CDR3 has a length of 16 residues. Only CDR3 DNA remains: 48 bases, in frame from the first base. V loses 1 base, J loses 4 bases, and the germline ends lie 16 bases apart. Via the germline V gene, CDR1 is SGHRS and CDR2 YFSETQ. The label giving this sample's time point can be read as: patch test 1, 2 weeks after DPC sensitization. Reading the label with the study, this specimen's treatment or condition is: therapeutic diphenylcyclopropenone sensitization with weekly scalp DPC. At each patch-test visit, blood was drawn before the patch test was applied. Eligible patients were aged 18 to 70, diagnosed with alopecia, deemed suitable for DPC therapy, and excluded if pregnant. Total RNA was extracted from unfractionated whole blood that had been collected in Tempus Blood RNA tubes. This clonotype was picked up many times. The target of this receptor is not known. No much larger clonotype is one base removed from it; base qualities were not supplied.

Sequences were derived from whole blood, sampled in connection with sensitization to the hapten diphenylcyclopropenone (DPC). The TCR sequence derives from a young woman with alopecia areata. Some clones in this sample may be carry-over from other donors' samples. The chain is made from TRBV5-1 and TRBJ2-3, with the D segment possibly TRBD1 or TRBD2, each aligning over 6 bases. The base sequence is TGCGCCAGCAGCTTGATCGGCAGGGGAGGCGCAGATACGCAGTATTTT. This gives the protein CASSLIGRGGADTQYF.